The present T cell receptor (beta chain) was sequenced within a study of blood T cell repertoires in COVID-19. Study as a whole: T cells, B-cell-depleted T cells, or PBMCs supplied cDNA or gDNA.

This CDR3 has 15 amino acids. The trim removed 0 bases at V and 5 bases at J, leaving 3 bases unmatched. Germline V lookup: CDR1 SGHRS, CDR2 YFSETQ. Sequencing used immunoSEQ multiplex PCR; TCRdb keeps in-frame clones, though not all of them. The repertoire holds 73,000 or so clones, with over 70% as singletons. The sample was peripheral blood. The J gene is TRBJ2-3, the V gene TRBV5-1; 10 bases agree with TRBD1. The TCR was taken from a man aged 50 to 59 with active COVID-19. The DNA of the CDR3 is TGCGCCAGCAGCTTGGAGACAGGGGGCGAAGATACGCAGTATTTT. Translated: CASSLETGGEDTQYF.